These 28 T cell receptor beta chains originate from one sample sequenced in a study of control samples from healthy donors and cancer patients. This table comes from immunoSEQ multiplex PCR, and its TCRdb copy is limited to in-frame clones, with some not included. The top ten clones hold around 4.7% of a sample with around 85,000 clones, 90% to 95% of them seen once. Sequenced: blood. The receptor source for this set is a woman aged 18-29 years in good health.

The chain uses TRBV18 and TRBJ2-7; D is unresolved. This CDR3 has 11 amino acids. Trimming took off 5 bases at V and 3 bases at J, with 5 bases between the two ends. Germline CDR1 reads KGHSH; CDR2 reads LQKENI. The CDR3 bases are TGTGCCAGCTCATCCAACTACGAGCAGTACTTC. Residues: CASSSNYEQYF.

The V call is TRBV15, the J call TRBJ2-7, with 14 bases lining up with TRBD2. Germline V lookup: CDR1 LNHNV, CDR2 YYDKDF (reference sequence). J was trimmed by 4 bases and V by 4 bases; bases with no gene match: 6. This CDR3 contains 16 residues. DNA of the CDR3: TGTGCCACCAGCAATAGGGGACTAGCGGGGGATTACGAGCAGTACTTC. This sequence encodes CATSNRGLAGDYEQYF.

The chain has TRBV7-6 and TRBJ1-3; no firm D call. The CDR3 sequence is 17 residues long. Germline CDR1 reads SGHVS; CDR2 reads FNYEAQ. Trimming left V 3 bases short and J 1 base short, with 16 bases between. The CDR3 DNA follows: TGTGCCAGCAGCTTTTTTTCCCGGTTGGGTTCTGGAAACACCATATATTTT. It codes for CASSFFSRLGSGNTIYF.

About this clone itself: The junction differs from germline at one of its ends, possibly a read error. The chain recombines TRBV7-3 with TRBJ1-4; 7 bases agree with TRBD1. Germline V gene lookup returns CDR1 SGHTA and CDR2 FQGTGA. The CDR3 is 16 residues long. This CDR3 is CASSLTGAGSNEKLFF. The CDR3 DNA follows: TGTGCCAGCAGCCTAACAGGGGCAGGGTCGAATGAAAAACTGTTTTTT.

This CDR3 is CASRLTSSYNEQFF. In DNA, the CDR3 is TGCGCCAGCCGACTTACGAGCTCCTACAATGAGCAGTTCTTC. J is TRBJ2-1 and V is TRBV5-1, with D unclear. The CDR3 runs 14 residues. The germline gives CDR1 SGHRS, CDR2 YFSETQ. Trimming left V 7 bases short and J 0 bases short, with 11 bases between.

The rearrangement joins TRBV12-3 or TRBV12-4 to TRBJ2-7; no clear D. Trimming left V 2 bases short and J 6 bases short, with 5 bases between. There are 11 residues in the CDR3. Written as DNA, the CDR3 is TGTGCCAGCAGTTTACAAGGCGAGCAGTACTTC. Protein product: CASSLQGEQYF.

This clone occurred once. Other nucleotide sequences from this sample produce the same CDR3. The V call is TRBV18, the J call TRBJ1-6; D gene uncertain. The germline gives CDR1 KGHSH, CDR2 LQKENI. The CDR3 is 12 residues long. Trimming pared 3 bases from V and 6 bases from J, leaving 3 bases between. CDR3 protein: CASSPSNSPLHF. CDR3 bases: TGTGCCAGCTCACCGTCTAATTCACCCCTCCACTTT. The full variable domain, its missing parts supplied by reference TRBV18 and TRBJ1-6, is NAGVMQNPRHLVRRRGQEARLRCSPMKGHSHVYWYRQLPEEGLKFMVYLQKENIIDESGMPKERFSAEFPKEGPSILRIQQVVRGDSAAYFCASSPSNSPLHFGNGTRLTVT.

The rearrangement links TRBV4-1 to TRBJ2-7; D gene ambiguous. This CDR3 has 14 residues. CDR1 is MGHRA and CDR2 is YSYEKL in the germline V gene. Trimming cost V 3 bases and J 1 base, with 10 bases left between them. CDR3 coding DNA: TGCGCCAGCAGCCAGGTCGCCAGGTCCTACGAGCAGTACTTC. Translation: CASSQVARSYEQYF.

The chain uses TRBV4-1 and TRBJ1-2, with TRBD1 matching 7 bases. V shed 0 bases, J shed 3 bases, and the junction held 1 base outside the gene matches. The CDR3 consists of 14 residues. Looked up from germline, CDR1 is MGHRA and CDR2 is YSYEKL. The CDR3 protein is CASSQDGTDYGYTF. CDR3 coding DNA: TGCGCCAGCAGCCAAGATGGGACAGACTATGGCTACACCTTC.

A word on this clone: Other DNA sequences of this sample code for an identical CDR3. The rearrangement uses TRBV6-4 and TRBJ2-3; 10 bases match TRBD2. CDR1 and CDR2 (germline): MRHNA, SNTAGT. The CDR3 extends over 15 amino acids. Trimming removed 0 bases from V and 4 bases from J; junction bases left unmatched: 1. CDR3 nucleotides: TGTGCCAGCAGTGACTCGAGCGGGGGGGCAGATACGCAGTATTTT. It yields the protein CASSDSSGGADTQYF.

DNA for the CDR3: TGTGCCACCAGTGATGTACCGGGGGGTGATCAGTACTTC. Translating it yields CATSDVPGGDQYF. This chain links TRBV24-1 with TRBJ2-7; the match to TRBD2 covers 7 bases. V trimming: 3 bases; J trimming: 10 bases; junction bases outside the gene matches: 8. CDR1 is KGHDR, CDR2 SFDVKD, per germline. CDR3 length: 13 residues.

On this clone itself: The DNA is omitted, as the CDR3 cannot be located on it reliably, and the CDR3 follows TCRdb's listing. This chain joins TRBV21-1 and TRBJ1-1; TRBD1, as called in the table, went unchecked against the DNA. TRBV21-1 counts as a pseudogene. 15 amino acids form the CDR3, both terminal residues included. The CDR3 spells CASSPPWGRGTEAFF.

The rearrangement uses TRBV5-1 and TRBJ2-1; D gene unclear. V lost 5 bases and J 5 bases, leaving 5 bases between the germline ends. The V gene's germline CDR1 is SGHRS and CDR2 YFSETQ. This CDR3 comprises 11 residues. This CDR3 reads CASRANNEQFF. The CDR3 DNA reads TGCGCCAGCAGGGCCAACAATGAGCAGTTCTTC.

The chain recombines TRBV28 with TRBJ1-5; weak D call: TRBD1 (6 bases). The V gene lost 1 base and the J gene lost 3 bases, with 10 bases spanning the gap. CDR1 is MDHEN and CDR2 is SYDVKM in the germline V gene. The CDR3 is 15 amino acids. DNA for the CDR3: TGTGCCAGCAGTTTATTTCCAGGGGACAATCAGCCCCAGCATTTT. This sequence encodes CASSLFPGDNQPQHF.

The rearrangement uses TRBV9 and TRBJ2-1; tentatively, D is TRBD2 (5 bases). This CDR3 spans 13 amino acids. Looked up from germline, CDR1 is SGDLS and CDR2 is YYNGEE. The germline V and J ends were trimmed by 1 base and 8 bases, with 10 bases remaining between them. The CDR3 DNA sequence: TGTGCCAGCAGCGTATACGGGATAGATGAGCAGTTCTTC. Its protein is CASSVYGIDEQFF.

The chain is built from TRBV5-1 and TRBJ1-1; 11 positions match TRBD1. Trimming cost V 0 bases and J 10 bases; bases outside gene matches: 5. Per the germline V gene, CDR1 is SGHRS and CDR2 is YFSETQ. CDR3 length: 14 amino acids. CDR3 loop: CASSLDGTGGPAFF. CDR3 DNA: TGCGCCAGCAGCTTGGATGGGACAGGGGGACCAGCTTTCTTT.

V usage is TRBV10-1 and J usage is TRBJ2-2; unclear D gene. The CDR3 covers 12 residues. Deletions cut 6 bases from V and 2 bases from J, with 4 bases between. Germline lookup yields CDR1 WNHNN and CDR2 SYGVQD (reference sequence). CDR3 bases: TGCGCCAGCAGAAACAACACCGGGGAGCTGTTTTTT. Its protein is CASRNNTGELFF.

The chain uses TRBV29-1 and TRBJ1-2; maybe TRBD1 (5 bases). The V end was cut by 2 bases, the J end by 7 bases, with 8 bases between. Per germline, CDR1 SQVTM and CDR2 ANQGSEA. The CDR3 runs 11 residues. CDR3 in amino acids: CSVEIGGGYTF. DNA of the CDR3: TGCAGCGTTGAAATTGGGGGTGGCTACACCTTC.

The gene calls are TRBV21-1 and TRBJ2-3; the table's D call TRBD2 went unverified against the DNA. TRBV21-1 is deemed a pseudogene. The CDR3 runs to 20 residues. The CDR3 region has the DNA TGTGCGGCCCCGGCCAGACTAGCGGGGGGTGCCCGAAAATGCACAGATACGCAGTATTTT. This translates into CAAPARLAGGARKCTDTQYF.

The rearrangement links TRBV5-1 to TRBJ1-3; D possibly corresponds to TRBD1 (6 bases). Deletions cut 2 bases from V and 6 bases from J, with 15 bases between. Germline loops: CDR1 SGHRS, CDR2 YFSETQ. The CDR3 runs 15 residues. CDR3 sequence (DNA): TGCGCCAGCAGCTTACAGGGTCGCACTGAAAACACCATATATTTT. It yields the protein CASSLQGRTENTIYF. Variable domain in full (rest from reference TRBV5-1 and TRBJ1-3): KAGVTQTPRYLIKTRGQQVTLSCSPISGHRSVSWYQQTPGQGLQFLFEYFSETQRNKGNFPGRFSGRQFSNSRSEMNVSTLELGDSALYLCASSLQGRTENTIYFGEGSWLTVV.

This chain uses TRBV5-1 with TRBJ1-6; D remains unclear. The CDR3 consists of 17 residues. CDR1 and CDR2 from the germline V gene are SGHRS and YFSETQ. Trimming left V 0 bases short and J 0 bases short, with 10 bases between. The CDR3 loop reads CASSLALESSYNSPLHF. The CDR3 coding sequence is TGCGCCAGCAGCTTGGCCCTGGAGAGCTCCTATAATTCACCCCTCCACTTT.

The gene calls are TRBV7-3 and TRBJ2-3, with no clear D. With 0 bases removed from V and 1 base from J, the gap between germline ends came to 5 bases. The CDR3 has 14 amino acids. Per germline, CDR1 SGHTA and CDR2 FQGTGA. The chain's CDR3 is CASSLTDGTDTQYF. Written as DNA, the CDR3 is TGTGCCAGCAGCTTAACAGACGGCACAGATACGCAGTATTTT.

The CDR3 sequence is CASSEARRGQGNYGYTF. The CDR3 DNA reads as TGTGCCAGCAGTGAAGCTCGGAGGGGACAGGGTAACTATGGCTACACCTTC. J is TRBJ1-2 and V is TRBV6-1; TRBD1 aligns across 9 bases. Germline V CDR1 and CDR2: MNHNS, SASEGT. After removal of 0 bases from V and 1 base from J, the junction contained 6 bases not matched to a gene. This CDR3 region has 17 residues.

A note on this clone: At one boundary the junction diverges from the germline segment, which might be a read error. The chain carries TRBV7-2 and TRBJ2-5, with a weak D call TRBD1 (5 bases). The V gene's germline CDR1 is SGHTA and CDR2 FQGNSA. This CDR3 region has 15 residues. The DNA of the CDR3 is TGTGCCAGCAGCTTAGCTCCTGGGGCTACAGGTTTCTGGGACTTC. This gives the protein CASSLAPGATGFWDF.

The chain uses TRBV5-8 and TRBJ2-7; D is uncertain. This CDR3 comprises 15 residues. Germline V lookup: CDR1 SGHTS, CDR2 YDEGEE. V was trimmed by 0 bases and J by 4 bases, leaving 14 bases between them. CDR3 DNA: TGTGCCAGCAGCTTGGCTAGTCTGGTGGGATACGAGCAGTACTTC. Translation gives CASSLASLVGYEQYF.

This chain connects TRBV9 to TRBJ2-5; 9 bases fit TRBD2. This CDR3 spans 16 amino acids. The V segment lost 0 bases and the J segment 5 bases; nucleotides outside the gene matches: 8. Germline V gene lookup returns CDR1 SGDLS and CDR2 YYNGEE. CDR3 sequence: CASSVGGGGELETQYF. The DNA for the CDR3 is TGTGCCAGCAGCGTAGGCGGCGGGGGGGAGTTGGAGACCCAGTACTTC.

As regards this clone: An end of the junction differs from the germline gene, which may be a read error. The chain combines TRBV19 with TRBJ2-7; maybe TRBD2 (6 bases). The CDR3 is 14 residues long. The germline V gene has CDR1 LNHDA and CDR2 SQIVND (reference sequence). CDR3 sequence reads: CASSVDGSSYEQYF. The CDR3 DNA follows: TGTGCCAGTAGTGTAGACGGGAGCTCCTACGAGCAGTACTTC.

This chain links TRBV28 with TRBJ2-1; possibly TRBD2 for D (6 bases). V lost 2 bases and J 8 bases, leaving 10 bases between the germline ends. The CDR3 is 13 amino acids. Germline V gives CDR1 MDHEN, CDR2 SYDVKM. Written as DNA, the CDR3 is TGTGCCAGCAGTTTAGGATCGGGGGATGAGCAGTTCTTC. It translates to CASSLGSGDEQFF. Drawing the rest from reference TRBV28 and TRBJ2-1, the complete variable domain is DVKVTQSSRYLVKRTGEKVFLECVQDMDHENMFWYRQDPGLGLRLIYFSYDVKMKEKGDIPEGYSVSREKKERFSLILESASTNQTSMYLCASSLGSGDEQFFGPGTRLTVL.